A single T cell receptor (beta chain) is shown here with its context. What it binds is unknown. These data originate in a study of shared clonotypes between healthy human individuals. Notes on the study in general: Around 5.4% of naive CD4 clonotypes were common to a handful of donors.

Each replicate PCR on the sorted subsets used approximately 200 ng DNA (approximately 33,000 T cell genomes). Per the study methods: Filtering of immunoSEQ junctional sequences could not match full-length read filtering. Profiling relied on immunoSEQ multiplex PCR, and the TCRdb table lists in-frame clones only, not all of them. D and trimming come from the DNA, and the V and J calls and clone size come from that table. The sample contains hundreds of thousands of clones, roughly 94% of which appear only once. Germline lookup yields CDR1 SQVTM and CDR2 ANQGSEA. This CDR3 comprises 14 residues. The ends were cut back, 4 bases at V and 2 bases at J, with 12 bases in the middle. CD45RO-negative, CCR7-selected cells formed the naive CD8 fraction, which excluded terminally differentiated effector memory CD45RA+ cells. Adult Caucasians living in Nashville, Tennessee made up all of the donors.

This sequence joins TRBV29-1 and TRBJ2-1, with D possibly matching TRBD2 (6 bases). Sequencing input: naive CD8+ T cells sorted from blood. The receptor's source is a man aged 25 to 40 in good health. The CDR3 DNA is TGCAGCGTTGTTGGGGGGTTTACCTACAATGAGCAGTTCTTC. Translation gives CSVVGGFTYNEQFF.